This entry concerns a single T cell receptor (beta chain). Antigen specificity is unknown. The record originates from a study of CD8+CD57+ T cells in acquired aplastic anemia. Study conclusions and caveats: With respect to CD8+ Simpson's diversity, patients and controls did not differ significantly. Patients had about 31 CD8+ CDR3 sequences in common with controls (the shared set).

Profiling of TCR beta VDJ combinations and CDR3 sequences used genomic DNA as template. TCRdb re-analysed the reads in MiXCR, keeping a single row per CDR3 protein. This sample has around 200,000 distinct CDR3 sequences, with nearly 50% found just once. Trimming took off 0 bases at V and 4 bases at J, with 10 bases between the two ends. Germline assignment: CDR1 SGDLS and CDR2 YYNGEE. The CDR3 is made up of 14 amino acids. Flow cytometry had shown expanded CD8+CD57+ cells in the patients chosen for sequencing. The TCR originated in a human donor with aplastic anemia. V and J are TRBV9 and TRBJ1-1, with D hard to call. The specimen sequenced was sorted CD4+, CD8+, or CD8+CD57+ T cells (not recorded which) from PBMCs. CDR3 in amino acids: CASSVGGVRTEAFF. Here the CDR3 DNA reads TGTGCCAGCAGCGTAGGCGGGGTACGCACTGAAGCTTTCTTT.